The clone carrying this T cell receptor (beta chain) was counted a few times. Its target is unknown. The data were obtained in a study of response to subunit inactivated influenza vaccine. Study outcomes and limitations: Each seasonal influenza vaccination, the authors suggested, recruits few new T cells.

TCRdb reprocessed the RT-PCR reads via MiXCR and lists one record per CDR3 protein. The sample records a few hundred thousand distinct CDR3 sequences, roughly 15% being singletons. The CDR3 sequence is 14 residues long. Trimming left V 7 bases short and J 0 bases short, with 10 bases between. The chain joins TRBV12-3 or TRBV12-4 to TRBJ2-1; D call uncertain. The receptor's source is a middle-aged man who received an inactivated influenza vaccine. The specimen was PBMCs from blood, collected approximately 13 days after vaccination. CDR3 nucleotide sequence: TGTGCCAGCACCAAGCAGAGCTCCTACAATGAGCAGTTCTTC. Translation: CASTKQSSYNEQFF.